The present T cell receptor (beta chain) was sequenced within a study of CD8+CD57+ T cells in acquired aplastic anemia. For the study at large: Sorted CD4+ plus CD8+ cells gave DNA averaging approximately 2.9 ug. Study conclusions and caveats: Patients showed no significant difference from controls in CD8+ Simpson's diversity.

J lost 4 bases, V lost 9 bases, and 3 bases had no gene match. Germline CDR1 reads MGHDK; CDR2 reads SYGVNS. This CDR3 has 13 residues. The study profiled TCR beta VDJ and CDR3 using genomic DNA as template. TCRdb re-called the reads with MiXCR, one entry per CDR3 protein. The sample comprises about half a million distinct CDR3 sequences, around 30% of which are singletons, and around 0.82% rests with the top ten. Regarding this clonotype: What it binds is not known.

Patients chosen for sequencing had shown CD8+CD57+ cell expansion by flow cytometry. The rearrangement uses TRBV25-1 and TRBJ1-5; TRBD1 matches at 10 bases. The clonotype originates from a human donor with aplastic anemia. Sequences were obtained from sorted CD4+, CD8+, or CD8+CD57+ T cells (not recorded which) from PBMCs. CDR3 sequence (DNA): TGTGCCAGGAGGACAGGGGGGAATCAGCCCCAGCATTTT. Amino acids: CARRTGGNQPQHF.